This entry lists 5 T cell receptor beta chains sequenced from one sample in a study of OX40 agonist ivuxolimab in advanced cancers. Here immunoSEQ multiplex PCR was the method, and the copy in TCRdb shows in-frame clones only, minus some. The sample contains about 52,000 clones, around nine tenths of which appear only once. Sequencing used CD4+ or CD8+ T cells sorted from blood, obtained in a trial of the OX40 agonist ivuxolimab. The receptors derive from an adult with an advanced solid tumor such as melanoma, head and neck, liver or kidney cancer.

The gene calls are TRBV5-4 and TRBJ1-1; tentatively, D is TRBD1 (5 bases). The CDR3 is 17 residues long. Germline CDR1 and CDR2: SGHNT and YYREEE (reference sequence). Trimming stripped 4 bases from V and 4 bases from J, with 23 bases between. This CDR3 is CASSVDGGGRPGTEAFF. In nucleotides, the CDR3 is TGTGCCAGCAGCGTGGATGGTGGGGGTAGGCCTGGCACTGAAGCTTTCTTT.

The chain links TRBV19 to TRBJ2-5, with D perhaps TRBD1 (5 bases). V dropped 5 bases and J dropped 4 bases, with 14 bases sitting between them. Germline-derived CDR1 and CDR2 are LNHDA and SQIVND (reference sequence). The CDR3 has 14 residues. This CDR3 is CASSGLQDGETQYF. CDR3 nucleotides: TGTGCCAGTAGTGGCTTACAGGATGGAGAGACCCAGTACTTC.

This chain connects TRBV7-9 to TRBJ1-2; 10 bases are shared with TRBD1. The J segment lost 4 bases and the V segment lost 5 bases, leaving 16 bases of the junction unmatched. This CDR3 is 18 amino acids long. Germline CDR1 is SEHNR and CDR2 is FQNEAQ (reference sequence). CDR3 sequence reads: CASSPGGTGASKSYGYTF. CDR3 bases: TGTGCCAGCAGCCCCGGAGGGACAGGGGCCTCAAAGAGCTATGGCTACACCTTC.

The chain recombines TRBV6-6 with TRBJ1-5; the match to TRBD1 covers 8 bases. V was pared by 2 bases and J by 5 bases, with 8 bases of the junction left unmatched. In germline, CDR1 is MNHNY, CDR2 SVGAGI (reference sequence). The CDR3 is 16 residues long. The CDR3 spells CASSYDGQGPYQPQHF. As DNA, the CDR3 is TGTGCCAGCAGTTACGATGGACAGGGTCCTTATCAGCCCCAGCATTTT.

The chain couples TRBV13 to TRBJ2-5; D not certain. The length of the CDR3 is 11 residues. V lost 5 bases, J lost 5 bases, and 6 bases lay in between. Germline-derived CDR1 and CDR2 are PRHDT and FYEKMQ (reference sequence). DNA for the CDR3: TGTGCCAGCAGCCGCCGTGAGACCCAGTACTTC. Protein: CASSRRETQYF. Full variable domain (outside the CDR3, taken from reference TRBV13 and TRBJ2-5): AAGVIQSPRHLIKEKRETATLKCYPIPRHDTVYWYQQGPGQDPQFLISFYEKMQSDKGSIPDRFSAQQFSDYHSELNMSSLELGDSALYFCASSRRETQYFGPGTRLLVL.